This TCR beta chain was observed in a study of T-cell reconstitution after alpha-beta-depleted transplantation in children. It was with unique molecular identifiers that the TCRbeta library was prepared. TCRdb fed the PCR reads into MiXCR, producing one record per CDR3 protein. Found here are about 32,000 distinct CDR3 sequences, approximately 7% of them singletons; the top ten hold 27%. Whole-study results and caveats: In patients about two months after transplant, alpha-beta T cells reportedly arose from several hundred expanded graft clones. T-cell numbers and diversity one year post-transplant derived largely from freshly generated T cells. Elevated TCRbeta diversity at day 60 was traced, in some patients, to surviving recipient T cells and thymic progenitors.

The CDR3 totals 13 residues. Germline assignment: CDR1 MDHEN and CDR2 SYDVKM. Trimming took 3 bases from V and 3 from J, leaving 9 bases between them. This clonotype was picked up many times. The antigen remains undetermined. This specimen was peripheral blood, taken 60 days after TCRalphabeta/CD19-depleted stem cell transplant. The genes are TRBV28 and TRBJ2-7; D gene ambiguous. The sequence was obtained from a child under two years old who had a stem cell transplant for acute myeloid leukemia, so the T cells may come from the graft donor. CDR3 in amino acids: CASSFGPNYEQYF. For the CDR3, the DNA is TGTGCCAGCAGTTTTGGACCGAACTACGAGCAGTACTTC.